A single sample is the source of the 21 T cell receptor beta chains below, sequenced in a study of T-cell memory formation after mild COVID-19. TCRdb reanalysed the 5' RACE reads using MiXCR and keeps one entry per CDR3 protein. The sample yields about 340,000 distinct CDR3 sequences, 20% to 25% seen once. The sequencing input was PBMCs or a T cell subset sorted from them (not recorded which). The receptors stem from a man younger than 30 who had mild COVID-19 (a few samples of this study predate the infection). Cell type and time point are not known.

This clonotype appeared a single time. An end of the junction does not agree with germline; a read error may underlie this. The V and J genes are TRBV15 and TRBJ1-5; D is uncertain. The germline gives CDR1 LNHNV, CDR2 YYDKDF (reference sequence). The CDR3 has 13 amino acids. The CDR3 spells CATSRDYDQTQHF. The CDR3 DNA sequence: TGTGCCACCAGCAGAGATTACGATCAGACCCAGCATTTT. The variable domain in full, completed from reference TRBV15 and TRBJ1-5, reads DAMVIQNPRYQVTQFGKPVTLSCSQTLNHNVMYWYQQKSSQAPKLLFHYYDKDFNNEADTPDNFQSRRPNTSFCFLDIRSPGLGDTAMYLCATSRDYDQTQHFGDGTRLSIL.

The chain uses TRBV15 and TRBJ2-4; possibly TRBD2 for D (6 bases). The germline gives CDR1 LNHNV, CDR2 YYDKDF (reference sequence). The CDR3 has 16 amino acids. Trimming cost V 4 bases and J 6 bases, with 19 bases left between them. The CDR3 reads CATSTPQGLRGNIQYF. In DNA form, the CDR3 reads TGTGCCACCAGCACCCCTCAAGGACTGCGGGGAAACATTCAGTACTTC.

The V gene is TRBV29-1, the J gene TRBJ2-7; no definite D call. The CDR3 spans 12 residues. Germline loops: CDR1 SQVTM, CDR2 ANQGSEA. Deletions cut 0 bases from V and 2 bases from J, with 5 bases between. CDR3 protein: CSVEDRPYEQYF. CDR3 in DNA: TGCAGCGTTGAAGACAGACCCTACGAGCAGTACTTC.

This sequence joins TRBV11-2 and TRBJ1-1, with D unclear. The length of the CDR3 is 12 residues. Trimming removed 1 base from V and 11 bases from J, with 11 bases in between. Germline-derived CDR1 and CDR2 are SGHAT and FQNNGV. The CDR3 loop is CASSLVGLAAFF. The CDR3 DNA reads as TGTGCCAGCAGCTTAGTGGGTCTTGCGGCTTTCTTT. The variable domain in full, with the rest retrieved from reference TRBV11-2 and TRBJ1-1, is EAGVAQSPRYKIIEKRQSVAFWCNPISGHATLYWYQQILGQGPKLLIQFQNNGVVDDSQLPKDRFSAERLKGVDSTLKIQPAKLEDSAVYLCASSLVGLAAFFGQGTRLTVV.

The sample holds a few counts of this clonotype. Here the CDR3 DNA reads TGTGCCAGCAGACCCCGGGGCCAGGGTTCGGAGACCCAGTACTTC. Protein sequence: CASRPRGQGSETQYF. The J gene is TRBJ2-5, the V gene TRBV5-6; D possibly matches TRBD1 or TRBD2 (5 bases each). CDR3 length equals 15 residues. Germline lookup yields CDR1 SGHDT and CDR2 YYEEEE. V dropped 5 bases and J dropped 5 bases, with 19 bases sitting between them.

This clonotype was found many times. The chain joins TRBV29-1 to TRBJ2-5; weak D call: TRBD2 (5 bases). The ends were cut back, 7 bases at V and 5 bases at J, with 14 bases in the middle. CDR1 is SQVTM, CDR2 ANQGSEA, per germline. There are 12 residues in the CDR3. The DNA of the CDR3 is TGCAGCGCCCTCCGCCCGGGGGAGACCCAGTACTTC. It encodes CSALRPGETQYF.

V and J are TRBV7-9 and TRBJ2-5, with 7 bases aligning to TRBD1. The CDR3 consists of 14 residues. Unmatched junction bases numbered 8, after V lost 5 bases and J lost 5 bases. Germline V gives CDR1 SEHNR, CDR2 FQNEAQ (reference sequence). CDR3 DNA: TGTGCCAGCAGCGACAGGGCCGGTGAGGAGACCCAGTACTTC. It encodes CASSDRAGEETQYF.

This clonotype was counted between two and nine times. The chain is built from TRBV29-1 and TRBJ2-3; D is uncertain. The ends were cut back, 6 bases at V and 1 base at J, with 11 bases in the middle. CDR1 and CDR2 (germline): SQVTM, ANQGSEA. The CDR3 sequence is 13 residues long. The CDR3 loop is CSVIPSGTDTQYF. CDR3 DNA sequence: TGCAGCGTAATTCCGAGCGGCACAGATACGCAGTATTTT.

V and J are TRBV5-1 and TRBJ2-1; TRBD2 is a possible D gene (6 bases). The CDR3 runs 14 residues. V was clipped by 7 bases and J by 9 bases, with 20 bases between them. Germline CDR1 is SGHRS and CDR2 is YFSETQ. In DNA form, the CDR3 reads TGCGCCAGCGGTGAGCGGGTGCCTGATAGTGAGCAGTTCTTC. As protein: CASGERVPDSEQFF. Using reference TRBV5-1 and TRBJ2-1 for the parts outside the CDR3, the full variable domain is KAGVTQTPRYLIKTRGQQVTLSCSPISGHRSVSWYQQTPGQGLQFLFEYFSETQRNKGNFPGRFSGRQFSNSRSEMNVSTLELGDSALYLCASGERVPDSEQFFGPGTRLTVL.

This clonotype was recorded at least ten times. This rearrangement joins TRBV7-3 to TRBJ2-5; TRBD2 agrees at 8 bases. Germline V gene lookup returns CDR1 SGHTA and CDR2 FQGTGA. V gave up 7 bases and J gave up 0 bases; unmatched junction bases: 19. The CDR3 runs 19 residues. The CDR3 region has the DNA TGTGCCAGCAAAAGGCCAGACCGAAGACTAGCGAAGTACCAAGAGACCCAGTACTTC. It codes for CASKRPDRRLAKYQETQYF.

The genes are TRBV5-1 and TRBJ1-4; 9 bases fit TRBD1. CDR1 SGHRS and CDR2 YFSETQ come from the germline V gene. Germline trimming cut 3 bases from V and 5 bases from J; bases unmatched to any gene: 5. CDR3 length equals 15 residues. CDR3 sequence: CASSWAGTGNEKLFF. DNA of the CDR3: TGCGCCAGCAGCTGGGCCGGGACAGGGAATGAAAAACTGTTTTTT.

This clonotype was detected a few times. The V call is TRBV29-1, the J call TRBJ2-7; D tentatively fits TRBD1 or TRBD2 (5 bases each). The ends were cut back, 7 bases at V and 1 base at J, with 14 bases in the middle. The germline V gene has CDR1 SQVTM and CDR2 ANQGSEA. The CDR3 covers 13 residues. Here the CDR3 DNA reads TGCAGCGCCGGGGACGGGAAGTCCTACGAGCAGTACTTC. Protein: CSAGDGKSYEQYF.

This clonotype was counted ten times or more. CDR3 region: CASSRGLAGLTDTQYF. The CDR3 DNA follows: TGTGCCAGCAGCCGGGGACTAGCGGGATTAACAGATACGCAGTATTTT. The chain is built from TRBV7-2 and TRBJ2-3; 13 bases align to TRBD2. This CDR3 contains 16 residues. Germline CDR1 SGHTA, CDR2 FQGNSA. V shed 5 bases, J shed 3 bases, and the junction held 5 bases outside the gene matches.

The V and J genes are TRBV3-1 and TRBJ2-1; TRBD1 or TRBD2 may be the D gene (5 bases each). The germline V and J ends were trimmed by 4 bases and 10 bases, with 11 bases remaining between them. The CDR3 runs to 12 residues. From germline, CDR1 is LGHDT and CDR2 YNNKEL (reference sequence). As DNA, the CDR3 is TGTGCCAGCAGCCCAGCATGGGGGGAGCAGTTCTTC. Translated: CASSPAWGEQFF.

The chain links TRBV12-3 or TRBV12-4 to TRBJ2-7; D is undetermined. V was shortened by 5 bases and J by 3 bases, with 11 bases between the two germline ends. CDR3 length: 13 amino acids. CDR3 bases: TGTGCCAGCAGTGTGACCGTCAACTACGAGCAGTACTTC. It specifies CASSVTVNYEQYF.

The V and J genes are TRBV20-1 and TRBJ2-1, with D unclear. The CDR3 consists of 13 residues. The V and J ends lost 7 bases and 6 bases respectively, with 16 bases between them. Per the germline V gene, CDR1 is DFQATT and CDR2 is SNEGSKA (reference sequence). CDR3 in DNA: TGCAGTGGCATTTGGCCGGGCCGCAATGAGCAGTTCTTC. Its translation: CSGIWPGRNEQFF.

This clonotype was observed a few times. The rearrangement uses TRBV28 and TRBJ2-5; 9 bases line up with TRBD2. The CDR3 consists of 16 residues. Germline V lookup: CDR1 MDHEN, CDR2 SYDVKM. V lost 6 bases, J lost 4 bases, and 12 bases stayed unmatched. CDR3 coding DNA: TGTGCCAGCAGCCCCTTAGGCGGGGGGGTTGGAGAGACCCAGTACTTC. It yields the protein CASSPLGGGVGETQYF.

This clonotype appeared a few times. V usage is TRBV9 and J usage is TRBJ1-6; D uncertain. The germline CDR1 and CDR2 sequences are SGDLS and YYNGEE. The V end lost 0 bases, the J end lost 7 bases, and 8 bases lay between the germline ends. The CDR3 is 14 residues long. CDR3 nucleotides: TGTGCCAGCAGCGTAGATCGTGGAAATTCACCCCTCCACTTT. It codes for CASSVDRGNSPLHF.

This clonotype was recorded a few times. The CDR3 is CASSWQTSYNEQFF. As DNA, the CDR3 is TGTGCCAGCAGCTGGCAAACATCCTACAATGAGCAGTTCTTC. The chain uses TRBV7-9 and TRBJ2-1; D is uncertain. With 4 bases removed from V and 1 base from J, the gap between germline ends came to 8 bases. The CDR3 sequence is 14 residues long. Germline CDR1 is SEHNR and CDR2 is FQNEAQ (reference sequence).

This clonotype was detected many times. The chain combines TRBV28 with TRBJ1-6; no firm D call. CDR1 is MDHEN, CDR2 SYDVKM, per germline. Deletions cut 11 bases from V and 6 bases from J, with 17 bases between. The CDR3 is 14 residues long. This CDR3 reads CAGCDTGSNSPLHF. The CDR3 nucleotides are TGTGCCGGCTGCGATACGGGGAGTAATTCACCCCTCCACTTT. Full variable domain (remainder filled in from reference TRBV28 and TRBJ1-6): DVKVTQSSRYLVKRTGEKVFLECVQDMDHENMFWYRQDPGLGLRLIYFSYDVKMKEKGDIPEGYSVSREKKERFSLILESASTNQTSMYLCAGCDTGSNSPLHFGNGTRLTVT.

The chain uses TRBV18 and TRBJ2-7; TRBD1 matches 7 bases. CDR1 is KGHSH and CDR2 is LQKENI in the germline V gene. After removal of 3 bases from V and 6 bases from J, the junction contained 11 bases not matched to a gene. This CDR3 is built from 15 residues. The CDR3, as DNA: TGTGCCAGCTCACCGACCGGGACAGTGGGCGTCGAGCAGTACTTC. Its translation is CASSPTGTVGVEQYF.